One and the same sample provided the 7 T cell receptor beta chains below, sequenced in a study of T cells expressing NK-cell markers. TCRdb reprocessed the 5' RACE reads, keeping one entry per CDR3 protein, no DNA. This table holds 400,000 to 500,000 distinct CDR3 sequences. The sequencing sample was made of blood T cells: a sorted CD56 or NKG2C T cell subset, CD4+ or CD8+ T cells, or bulk PBMC T cells (not recorded which). The source of these receptors is a woman aged 18-70 years in good health.

The chain combines TRBV6-5 with TRBJ2-1. The CDR3 extends over 14 amino acids. Germline-derived CDR1 and CDR2 are MNHEY and SVGAGI. The CDR3 protein is CASSYGRGFNEQFF.

This chain connects TRBV7-9 to TRBJ2-7; TCRdb's D call, TRBD1, is unchecked because there is no DNA. The CDR3 length is 12 residues. Germline loops: CDR1 SEHNR, CDR2 FQNEAQ (reference sequence). The CDR3 protein is CASSYRFEEQYF.

The rearrangement links TRBV7-2 to TRBJ2-3; TCRdb gives TRBD2 as the D gene, but with no DNA this cannot be confirmed. Germline V lookup: CDR1 SGHTA, CDR2 FQGNSA. This CDR3 spans 13 amino acids. CDR3 sequence: CASSLRVLDTQYF.

The V call is TRBV5-4, the J call TRBJ1-4; checking the TCRdb D call of TRBD1 is not possible without DNA. The CDR3 covers 14 residues. Germline loops: CDR1 SGHNT, CDR2 YYREEE (reference sequence). This chain's CDR3 is CASSLDPSGEKLFF.

V usage is TRBV4-3 and J usage is TRBJ2-1; without DNA, the TCRdb call of TRBD1 cannot be checked. This CDR3 contains 16 residues. Germline V lookup: CDR1 LGHNA, CDR2 YSLEER. This chain's CDR3 is CASSQEGGTDYNEQFF.

The V gene is TRBV4-3, the J gene TRBJ1-4; checking the TCRdb D call of TRBD1 is not possible without DNA. The CDR3 contains 16 residues. Germline V gene sequence: CDR1 LGHNA, CDR2 YSLEER. This CDR3 is CASSQNPQGRVGERFF.

The gene calls are TRBV11-2 and TRBJ1-6. Germline assignment: CDR1 SGHAT and CDR2 FQNNGV. The CDR3 loop spans 16 amino acids. The CDR3: CASSLGASSYNSPLHF.